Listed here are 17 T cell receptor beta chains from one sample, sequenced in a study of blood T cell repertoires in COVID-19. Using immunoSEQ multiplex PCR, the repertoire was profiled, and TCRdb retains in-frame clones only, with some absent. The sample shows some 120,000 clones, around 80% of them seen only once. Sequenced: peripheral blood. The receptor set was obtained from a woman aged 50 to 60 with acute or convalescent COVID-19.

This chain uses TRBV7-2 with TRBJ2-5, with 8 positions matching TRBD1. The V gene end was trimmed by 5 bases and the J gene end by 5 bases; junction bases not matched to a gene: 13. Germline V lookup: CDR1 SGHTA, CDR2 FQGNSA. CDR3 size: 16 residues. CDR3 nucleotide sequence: TGTGCCAGCAGCCTACTTCGGACAGGGCTGAGGGAGACCCAGTACTTC. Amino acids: CASSLLRTGLRETQYF. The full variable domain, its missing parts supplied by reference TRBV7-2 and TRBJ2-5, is GAGVSQSPSNKVTEKGKDVELRCDPISGHTALYWYRQSLGQGLEFLIYFQGNSAPDKSGLPSDRFSAERTGGSVSTLTIQRTQQEDSAVYLCASSLLRTGLRETQYFGPGTRLLVL.

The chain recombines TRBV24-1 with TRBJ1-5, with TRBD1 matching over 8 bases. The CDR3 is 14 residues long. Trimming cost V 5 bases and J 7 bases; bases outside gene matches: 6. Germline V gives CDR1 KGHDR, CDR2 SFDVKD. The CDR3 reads CATSAGGAFQPQHF. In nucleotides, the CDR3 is TGTGCCACCAGTGCAGGGGGCGCGTTCCAGCCCCAGCATTTT.

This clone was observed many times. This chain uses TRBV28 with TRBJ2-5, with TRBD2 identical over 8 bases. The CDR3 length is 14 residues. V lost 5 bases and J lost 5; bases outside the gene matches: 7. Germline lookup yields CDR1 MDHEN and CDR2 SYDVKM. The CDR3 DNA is TGTGCCAGCAGTCCAGCGGGAGCCAGGGAGACCCAGTACTTC. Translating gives CASSPAGARETQYF.

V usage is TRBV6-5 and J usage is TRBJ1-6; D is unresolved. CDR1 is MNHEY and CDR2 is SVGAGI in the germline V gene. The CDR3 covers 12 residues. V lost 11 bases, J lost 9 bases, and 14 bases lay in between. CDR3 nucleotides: TGTGCCGGGCAGGAAAATAGTTCACCCCTCCACTTT. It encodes CAGQENSSPLHF.

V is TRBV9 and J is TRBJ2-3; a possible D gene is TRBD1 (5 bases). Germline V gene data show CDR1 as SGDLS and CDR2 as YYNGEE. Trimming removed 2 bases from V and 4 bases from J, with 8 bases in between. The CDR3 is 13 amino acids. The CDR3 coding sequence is TGTGCCAGCAGCGTGCAGGGATCAGATACGCAGTATTTT. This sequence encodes CASSVQGSDTQYF. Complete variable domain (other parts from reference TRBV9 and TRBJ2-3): DSGVTQTPKHLITATGQRVTLRCSPRSGDLSVYWYQQSLDQGLQFLIQYYNGEERAKGNILERFSAQQFPDLHSELNLSSLELGDSALYFCASSVQGSDTQYFGPGTRLTVL.

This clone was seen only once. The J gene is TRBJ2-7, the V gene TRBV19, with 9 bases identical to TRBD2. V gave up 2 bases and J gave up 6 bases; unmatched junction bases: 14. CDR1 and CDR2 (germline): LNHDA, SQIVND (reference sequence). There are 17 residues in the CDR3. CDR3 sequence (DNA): TGTGCCAGTAGTATACGACTAGCGGTAGGACGGGGGGTCGAGCAGTACTTC. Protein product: CASSIRLAVGRGVEQYF.

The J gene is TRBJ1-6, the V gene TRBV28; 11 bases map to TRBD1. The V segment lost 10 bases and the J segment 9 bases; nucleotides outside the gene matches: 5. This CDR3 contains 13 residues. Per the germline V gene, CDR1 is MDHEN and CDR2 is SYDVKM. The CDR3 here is CAIMDRGRSPLHF. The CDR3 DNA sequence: TGTGCCATCATGGACAGGGGGCGTTCACCCCTCCACTTT.

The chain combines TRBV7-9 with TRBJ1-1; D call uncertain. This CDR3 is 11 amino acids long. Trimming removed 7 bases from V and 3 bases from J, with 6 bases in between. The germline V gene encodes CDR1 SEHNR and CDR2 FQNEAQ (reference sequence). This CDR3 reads CASTRDTEAFF. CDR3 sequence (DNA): TGTGCCAGCACCCGGGACACTGAAGCTTTCTTT. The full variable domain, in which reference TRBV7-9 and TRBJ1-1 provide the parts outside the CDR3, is DTGVSQNPRHKITKRGQNVTFRCDPISEHNRLYWYRQTLGQGPEFLTYFQNEAQLEKSRLLSDRFSAERPKGSFSTLEIQRTEQGDSAMYLCASTRDTEAFFGQGTRLTVV.

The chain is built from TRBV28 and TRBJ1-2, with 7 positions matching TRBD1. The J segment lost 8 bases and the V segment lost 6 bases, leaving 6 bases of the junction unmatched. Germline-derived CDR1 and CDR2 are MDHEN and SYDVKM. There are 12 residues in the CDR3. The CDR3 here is CASSQDRYGYTF. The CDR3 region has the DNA TGTGCCAGCAGCCAGGACAGGTACGGCTACACCTTC.

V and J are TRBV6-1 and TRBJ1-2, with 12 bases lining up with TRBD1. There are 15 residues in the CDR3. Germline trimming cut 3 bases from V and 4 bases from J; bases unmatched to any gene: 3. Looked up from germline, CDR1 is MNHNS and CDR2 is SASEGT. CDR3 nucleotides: TGTGCCAGCAGTGACGGGACAGGGGGCATCTATGGCTACACCTTC. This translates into CASSDGTGGIYGYTF.

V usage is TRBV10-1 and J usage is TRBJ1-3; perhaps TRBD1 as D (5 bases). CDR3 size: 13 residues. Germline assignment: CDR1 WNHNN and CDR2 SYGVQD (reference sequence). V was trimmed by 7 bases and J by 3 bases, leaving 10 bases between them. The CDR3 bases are TGCGCCAGCACCACGGGACTTGGAAACACCATATATTTT. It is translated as CASTTGLGNTIYF.

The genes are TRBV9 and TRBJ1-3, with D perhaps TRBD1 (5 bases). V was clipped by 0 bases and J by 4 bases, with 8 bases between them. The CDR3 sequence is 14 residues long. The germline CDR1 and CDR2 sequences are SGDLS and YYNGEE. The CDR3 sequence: CASSVGGHGNTIYF. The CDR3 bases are TGTGCCAGCAGCGTAGGGGGCCACGGAAACACCATATATTTT.

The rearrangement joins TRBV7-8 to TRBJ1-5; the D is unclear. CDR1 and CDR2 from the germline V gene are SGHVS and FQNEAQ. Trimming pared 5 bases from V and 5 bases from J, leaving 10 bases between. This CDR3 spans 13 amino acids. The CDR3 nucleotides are TGTGCCAGCAGCACTGTGGTGGATCAGCCCCAGCATTTT. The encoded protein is CASSTVVDQPQHF.

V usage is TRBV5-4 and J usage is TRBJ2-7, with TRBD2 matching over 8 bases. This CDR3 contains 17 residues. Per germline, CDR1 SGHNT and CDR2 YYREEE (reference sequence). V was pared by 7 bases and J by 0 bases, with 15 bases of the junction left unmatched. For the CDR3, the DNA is TGTGCCAGCGGGGTAGAGAGCGGGGGCTCCTTCTCCTACGAGCAGTACTTC. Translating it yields CASGVESGGSFSYEQYF.

For the CDR3, the DNA is TGTGCCAGCAGTTTTAACCGATGGGGACTAGCGGGAGATAGTGAGCAGTTCTTC. It is translated as CASSFNRWGLAGDSEQFF. V usage is TRBV28 and J usage is TRBJ2-1, with 14 bases that match TRBD2. This CDR3 is built from 18 residues. The junction had 13 bases not matched to a gene; V was cut back by 3 bases and J by 9 bases. Germline values: CDR1 MDHEN, CDR2 SYDVKM. The variable domain in full, with the rest retrieved from reference TRBV28 and TRBJ2-1, is DVKVTQSSRYLVKRTGEKVFLECVQDMDHENMFWYRQDPGLGLRLIYFSYDVKMKEKGDIPEGYSVSREKKERFSLILESASTNQTSMYLCASSFNRWGLAGDSEQFFGPGTRLTVL.

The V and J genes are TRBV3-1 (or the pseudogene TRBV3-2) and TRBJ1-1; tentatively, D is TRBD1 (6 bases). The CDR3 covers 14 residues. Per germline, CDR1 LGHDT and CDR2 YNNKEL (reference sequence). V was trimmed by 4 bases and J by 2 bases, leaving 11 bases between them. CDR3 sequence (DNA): TGTGCCAGCAGCCGCAGGGGCACTAACACTGAAGCTTTCTTT. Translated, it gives CASSRRGTNTEAFF.

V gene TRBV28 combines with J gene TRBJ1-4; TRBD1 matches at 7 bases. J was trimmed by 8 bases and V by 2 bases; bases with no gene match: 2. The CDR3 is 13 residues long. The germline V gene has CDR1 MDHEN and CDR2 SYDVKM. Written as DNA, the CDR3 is TGTGCCAGCAGTTTAGGGACAGACGAAAAACTGTTTTTT. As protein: CASSLGTDEKLFF.